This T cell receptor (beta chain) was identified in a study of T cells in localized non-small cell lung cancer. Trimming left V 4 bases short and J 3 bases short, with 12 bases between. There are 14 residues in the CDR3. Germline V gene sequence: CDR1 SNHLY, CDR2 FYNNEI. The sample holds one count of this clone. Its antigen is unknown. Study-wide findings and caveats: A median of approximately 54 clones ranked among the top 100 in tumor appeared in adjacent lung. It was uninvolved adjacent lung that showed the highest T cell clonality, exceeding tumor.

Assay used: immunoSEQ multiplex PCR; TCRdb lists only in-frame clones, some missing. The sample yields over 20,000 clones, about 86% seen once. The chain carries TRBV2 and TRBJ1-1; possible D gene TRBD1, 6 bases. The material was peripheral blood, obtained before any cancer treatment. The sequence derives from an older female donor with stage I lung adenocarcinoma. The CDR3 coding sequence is TGTGCCAGCAGTGCTTACAGGGATGACACTGAAGCTTTCTTT. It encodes CASSAYRDDTEAFF.